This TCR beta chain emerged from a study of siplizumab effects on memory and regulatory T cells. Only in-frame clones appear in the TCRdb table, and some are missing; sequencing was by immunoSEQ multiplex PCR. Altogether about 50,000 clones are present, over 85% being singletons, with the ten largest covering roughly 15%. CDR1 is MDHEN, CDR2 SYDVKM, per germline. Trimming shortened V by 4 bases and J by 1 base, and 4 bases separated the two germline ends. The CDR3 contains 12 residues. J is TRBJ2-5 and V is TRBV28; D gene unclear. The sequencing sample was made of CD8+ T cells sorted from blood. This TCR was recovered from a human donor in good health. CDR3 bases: TGTGCCAGCAGTTCAGTCCAAGAGACCCAGTACTTC. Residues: CASSSVQETQYF.